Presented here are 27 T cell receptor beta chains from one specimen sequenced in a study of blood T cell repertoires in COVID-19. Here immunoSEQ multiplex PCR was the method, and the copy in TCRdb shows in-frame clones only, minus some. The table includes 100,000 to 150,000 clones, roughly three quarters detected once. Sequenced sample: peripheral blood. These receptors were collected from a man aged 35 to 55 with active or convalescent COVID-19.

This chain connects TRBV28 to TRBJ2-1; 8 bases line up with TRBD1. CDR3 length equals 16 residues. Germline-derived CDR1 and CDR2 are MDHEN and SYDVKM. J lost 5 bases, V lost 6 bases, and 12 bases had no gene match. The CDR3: CASRPPTGGFNNEQFF. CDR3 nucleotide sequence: TGTGCCAGCAGACCCCCTACAGGGGGTTTTAACAATGAGCAGTTCTTC.

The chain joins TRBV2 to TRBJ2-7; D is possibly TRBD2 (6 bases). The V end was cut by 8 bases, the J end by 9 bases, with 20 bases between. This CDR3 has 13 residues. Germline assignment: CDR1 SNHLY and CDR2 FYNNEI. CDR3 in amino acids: CASGAGTPLGQYF. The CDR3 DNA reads TGTGCCAGCGGAGCGGGTACGCCACTAGGGCAGTACTTC.

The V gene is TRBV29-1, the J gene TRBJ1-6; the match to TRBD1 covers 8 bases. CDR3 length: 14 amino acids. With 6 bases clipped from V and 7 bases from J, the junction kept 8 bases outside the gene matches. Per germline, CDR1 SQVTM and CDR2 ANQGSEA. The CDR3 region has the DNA TGCAGCGTCTTAATACAGGGGGACAATTCACCCCTCCACTTT. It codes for CSVLIQGDNSPLHF.

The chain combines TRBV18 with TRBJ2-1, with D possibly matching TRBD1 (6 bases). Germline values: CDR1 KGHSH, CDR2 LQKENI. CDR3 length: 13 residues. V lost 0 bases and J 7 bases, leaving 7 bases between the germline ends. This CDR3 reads CASSPPTGNEQFF. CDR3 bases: TGTGCCAGCTCACCACCTACAGGGAATGAGCAGTTCTTC.

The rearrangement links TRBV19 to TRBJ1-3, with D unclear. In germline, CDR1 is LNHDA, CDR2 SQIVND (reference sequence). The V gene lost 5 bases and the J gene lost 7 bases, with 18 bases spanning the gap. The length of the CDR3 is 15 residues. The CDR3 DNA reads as TGTGCCAGTAGTCCCCGAAGCGGGTTCGGGAACACCATATATTTT. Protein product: CASSPRSGFGNTIYF. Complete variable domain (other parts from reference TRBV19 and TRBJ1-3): DGGITQSPKYLFRKEGQNVTLSCEQNLNHDAMYWYRQDPGQGLRLIYYSQIVNDFQKGDIAEGYSVSREKKESFPLTVTSAQKNPTAFYLCASSPRSGFGNTIYFGEGSWLTVV.

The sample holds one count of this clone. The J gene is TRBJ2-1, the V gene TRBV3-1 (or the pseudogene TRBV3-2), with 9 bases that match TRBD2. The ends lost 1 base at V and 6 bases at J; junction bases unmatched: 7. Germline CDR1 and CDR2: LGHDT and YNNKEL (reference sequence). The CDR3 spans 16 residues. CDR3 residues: CASSQGRGLAVNEQFF. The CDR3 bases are TGTGCCAGCAGCCAAGGGAGGGGACTAGCAGTCAATGAGCAGTTCTTC.

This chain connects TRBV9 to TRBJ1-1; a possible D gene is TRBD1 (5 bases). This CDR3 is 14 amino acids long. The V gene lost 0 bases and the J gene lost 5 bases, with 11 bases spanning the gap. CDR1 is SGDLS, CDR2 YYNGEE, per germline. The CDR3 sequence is CASSVGGAGTEAFF. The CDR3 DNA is TGTGCCAGCAGCGTAGGGGGCGCAGGTACTGAAGCTTTCTTT.

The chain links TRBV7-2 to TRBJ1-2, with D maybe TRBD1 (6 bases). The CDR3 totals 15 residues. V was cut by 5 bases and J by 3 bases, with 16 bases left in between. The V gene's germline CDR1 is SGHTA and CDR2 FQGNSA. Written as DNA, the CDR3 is TGTGCCAGCAGCCCGGGTGGGGGCTCGGACTATGGCTACACCTTC. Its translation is CASSPGGGSDYGYTF. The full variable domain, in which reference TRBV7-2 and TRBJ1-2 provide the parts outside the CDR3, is GAGVSQSPSNKVTEKGKDVELRCDPISGHTALYWYRQSLGQGLEFLIYFQGNSAPDKSGLPSDRFSAERTGGSVSTLTIQRTQQEDSAVYLCASSPGGGSDYGYTFGSGTRLTVV.

The CDR3 DNA sequence: TGTGCCAGCAGGCTCCGGGGGGGCCGGGAGACCCAGTACTTC. This codes for CASRLRGGRETQYF. J is TRBJ2-5 and V is TRBV5-6; 8 positions match TRBD2. Trimming at V came to 5 bases and at J to 5 bases, leaving 8 bases not matched to a gene. This CDR3 is 14 amino acids long. The germline V gene has CDR1 SGHDT and CDR2 YYEEEE.

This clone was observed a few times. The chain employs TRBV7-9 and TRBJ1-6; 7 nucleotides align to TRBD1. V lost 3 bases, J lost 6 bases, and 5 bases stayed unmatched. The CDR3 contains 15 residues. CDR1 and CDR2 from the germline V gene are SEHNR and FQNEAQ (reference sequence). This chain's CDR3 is CASSFWDRINSPLHF. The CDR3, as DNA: TGTGCCAGCAGCTTTTGGGACAGAATTAATTCACCCCTCCACTTT.

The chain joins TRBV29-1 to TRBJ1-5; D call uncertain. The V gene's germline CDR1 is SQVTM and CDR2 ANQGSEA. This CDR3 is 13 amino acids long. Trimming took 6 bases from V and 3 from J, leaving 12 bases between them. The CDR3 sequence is CSVRTSPNQPQHF. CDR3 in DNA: TGCAGCGTCAGGACTTCGCCCAATCAGCCCCAGCATTTT.

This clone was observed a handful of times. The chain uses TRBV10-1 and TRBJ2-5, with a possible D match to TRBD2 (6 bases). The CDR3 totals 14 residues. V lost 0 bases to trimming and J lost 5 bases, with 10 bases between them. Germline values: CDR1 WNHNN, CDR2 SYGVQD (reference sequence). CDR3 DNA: TGCGCCAGCAGTGAGTCAGGGAGGAGGGAGACCCAGTACTTC. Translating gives CASSESGRRETQYF.

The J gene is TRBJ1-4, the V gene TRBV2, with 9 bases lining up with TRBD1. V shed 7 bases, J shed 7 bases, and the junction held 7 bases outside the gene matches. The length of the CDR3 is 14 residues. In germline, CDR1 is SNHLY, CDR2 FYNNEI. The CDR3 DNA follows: TGTGCCAGCAAAGGGACAGGGTCGGGTGAAAAACTGTTTTTT. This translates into CASKGTGSGEKLFF.

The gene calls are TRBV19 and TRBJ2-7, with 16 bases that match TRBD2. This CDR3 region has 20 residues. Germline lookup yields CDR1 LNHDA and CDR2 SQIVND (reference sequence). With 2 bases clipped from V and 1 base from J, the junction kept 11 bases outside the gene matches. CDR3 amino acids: CASSISTGTSGRAGSYEQYF. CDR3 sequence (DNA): TGTGCCAGTAGTATATCAACCGGGACTAGCGGGAGGGCCGGGTCCTACGAGCAGTACTTC.

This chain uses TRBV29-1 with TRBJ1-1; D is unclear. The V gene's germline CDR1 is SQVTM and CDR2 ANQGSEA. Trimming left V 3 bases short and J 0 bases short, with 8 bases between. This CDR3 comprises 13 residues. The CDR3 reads CSVDTAMNTEAFF. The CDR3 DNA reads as TGCAGCGTTGACACAGCAATGAACACTGAAGCTTTCTTT. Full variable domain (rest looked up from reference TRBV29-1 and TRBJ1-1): SAVISQKPSRDICQRGTSLTIQCQVDSQVTMMFWYRQQPGQSLTLIATANQGSEATYESGFVIDKFPISRPNLTFSTLTVSNMSPEDSSIYLCSVDTAMNTEAFFGQGTRLTVV.

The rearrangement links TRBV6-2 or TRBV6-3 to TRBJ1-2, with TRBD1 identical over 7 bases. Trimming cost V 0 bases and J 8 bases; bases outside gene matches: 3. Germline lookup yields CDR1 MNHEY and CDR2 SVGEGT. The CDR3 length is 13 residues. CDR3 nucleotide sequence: TGTGCCAGCAGTTACTCGGGACAGTTAGGCTACACCTTC. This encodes CASSYSGQLGYTF.

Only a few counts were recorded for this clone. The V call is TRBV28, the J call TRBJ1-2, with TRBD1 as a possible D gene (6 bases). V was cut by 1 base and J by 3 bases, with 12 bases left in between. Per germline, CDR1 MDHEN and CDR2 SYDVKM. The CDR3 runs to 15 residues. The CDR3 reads CASSLFGGGDYGYTF. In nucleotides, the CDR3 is TGTGCCAGCAGTTTATTCGGCGGGGGCGACTATGGCTACACCTTC.

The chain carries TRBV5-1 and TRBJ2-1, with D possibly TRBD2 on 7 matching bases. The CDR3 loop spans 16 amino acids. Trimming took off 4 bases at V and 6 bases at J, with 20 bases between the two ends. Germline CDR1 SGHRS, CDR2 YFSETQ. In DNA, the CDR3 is TGCGCCAGCAGCCTGGAATACGGGGGGCCAGCCAATGAGCAGTTCTTC. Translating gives CASSLEYGGPANEQFF.

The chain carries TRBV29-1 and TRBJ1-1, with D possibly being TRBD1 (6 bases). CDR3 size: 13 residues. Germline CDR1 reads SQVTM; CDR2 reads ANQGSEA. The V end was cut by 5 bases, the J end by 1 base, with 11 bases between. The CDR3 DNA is TGCAGCGTTCATGGGACAACGAACACTGAAGCTTTCTTT. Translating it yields CSVHGTTNTEAFF.

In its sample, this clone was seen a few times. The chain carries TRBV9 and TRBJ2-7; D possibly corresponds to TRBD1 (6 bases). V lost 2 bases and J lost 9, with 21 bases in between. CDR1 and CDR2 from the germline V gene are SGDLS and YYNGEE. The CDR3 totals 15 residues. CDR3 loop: CASSVGAQVPFGQYF. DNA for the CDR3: TGTGCCAGCAGCGTGGGGGCCCAGGTTCCTTTTGGGCAGTACTTC.

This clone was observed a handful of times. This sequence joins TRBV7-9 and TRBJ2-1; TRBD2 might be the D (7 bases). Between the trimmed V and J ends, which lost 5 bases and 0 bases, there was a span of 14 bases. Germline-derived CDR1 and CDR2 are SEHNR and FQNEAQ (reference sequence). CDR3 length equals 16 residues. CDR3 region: CASSRGRGSSYNEQFF. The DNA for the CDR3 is TGTGCCAGCAGCCGGGGGAGGGGGAGCTCCTACAATGAGCAGTTCTTC.

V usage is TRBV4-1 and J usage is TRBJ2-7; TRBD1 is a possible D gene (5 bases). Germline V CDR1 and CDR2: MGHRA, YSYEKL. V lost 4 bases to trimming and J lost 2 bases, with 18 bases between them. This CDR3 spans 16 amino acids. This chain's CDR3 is CASSRDQGIFAYEQYF. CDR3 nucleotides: TGCGCCAGCAGCCGAGATCAGGGTATTTTTGCCTACGAGCAGTACTTC.

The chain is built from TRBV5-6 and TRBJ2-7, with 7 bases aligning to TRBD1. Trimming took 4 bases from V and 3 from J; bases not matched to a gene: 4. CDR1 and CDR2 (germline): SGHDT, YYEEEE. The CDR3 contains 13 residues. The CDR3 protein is CASSQGTDYEQYF. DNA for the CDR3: TGTGCCAGCAGCCAGGGGACAGACTACGAGCAGTACTTC. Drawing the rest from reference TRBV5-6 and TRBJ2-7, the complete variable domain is DAGVTQSPTHLIKTRGQQVTLRCSPKSGHDTVSWYQQALGQGPQFIFQYYEEEERQRGNFPDRFSGHQFPNYSSELNVNALLLGDSALYLCASSQGTDYEQYFGPGTRLTVT.

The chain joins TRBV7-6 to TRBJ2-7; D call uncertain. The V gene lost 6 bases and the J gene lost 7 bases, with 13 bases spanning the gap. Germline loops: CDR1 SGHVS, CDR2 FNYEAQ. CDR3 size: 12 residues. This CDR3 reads CASSSFGEEQYF. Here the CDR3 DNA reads TGTGCCAGCAGTTCCTTCGGAGAGGAGCAGTACTTC.

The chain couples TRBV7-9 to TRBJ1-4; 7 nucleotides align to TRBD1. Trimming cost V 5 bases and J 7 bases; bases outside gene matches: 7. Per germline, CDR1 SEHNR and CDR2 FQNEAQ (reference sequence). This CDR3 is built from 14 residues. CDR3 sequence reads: CASSRQGIGEKLFF. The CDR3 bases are TGTGCCAGCAGCCGACAGGGAATCGGTGAAAAACTGTTTTTT.

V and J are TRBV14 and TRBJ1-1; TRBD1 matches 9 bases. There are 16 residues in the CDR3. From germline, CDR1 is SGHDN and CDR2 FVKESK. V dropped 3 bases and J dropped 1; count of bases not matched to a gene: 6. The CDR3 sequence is CASSHFLGQGNTEAFF. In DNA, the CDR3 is TGTGCCAGCAGCCACTTTTTGGGACAGGGGAACACTGAAGCTTTCTTT. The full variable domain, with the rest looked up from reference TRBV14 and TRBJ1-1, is EAGVTQFPSHSVIEKGQTVTLRCDPISGHDNLYWYRRVMGKEIKFLLHFVKESKQDESGMPNNRFLAERTGGTYSTLKVQPAELEDSGVYFCASSHFLGQGNTEAFFGQGTRLTVV.

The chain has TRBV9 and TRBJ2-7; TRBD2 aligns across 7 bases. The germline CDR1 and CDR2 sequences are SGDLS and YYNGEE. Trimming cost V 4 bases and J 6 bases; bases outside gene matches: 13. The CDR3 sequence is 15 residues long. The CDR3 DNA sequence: TGTGCCAGCAGCCCCGGAGCGGGACTGTCCCCCGAGCAGTACTTC. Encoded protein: CASSPGAGLSPEQYF.